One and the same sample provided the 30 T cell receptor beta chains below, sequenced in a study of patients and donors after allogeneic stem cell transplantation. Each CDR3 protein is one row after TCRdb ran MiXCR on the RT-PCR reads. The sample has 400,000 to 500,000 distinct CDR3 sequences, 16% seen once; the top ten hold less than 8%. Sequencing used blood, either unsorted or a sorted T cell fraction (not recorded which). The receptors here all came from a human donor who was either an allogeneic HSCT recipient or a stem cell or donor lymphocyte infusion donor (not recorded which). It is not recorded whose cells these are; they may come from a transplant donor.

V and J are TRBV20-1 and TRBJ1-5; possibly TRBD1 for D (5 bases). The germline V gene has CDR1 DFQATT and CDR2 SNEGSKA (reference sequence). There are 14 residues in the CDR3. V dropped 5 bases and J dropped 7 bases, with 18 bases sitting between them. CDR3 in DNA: TGCAGTGCTGCCCGGGGCGCGGGGGACCAGCCCCAGCATTTT. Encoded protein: CSAARGAGDQPQHF.

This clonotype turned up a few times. The CDR3 sequence is CASSLARTGVDGNTIYF. The CDR3 DNA reads as TGTGCCAGCAGCTTAGCGAGGACAGGGGTGGATGGAAACACCATATATTTT. The V call is TRBV7-9, the J call TRBJ1-3; 9 nucleotides line up with TRBD1. Germline CDR1 is SEHNR and CDR2 is FQNEAQ (reference sequence). The CDR3 has 17 residues. With 0 bases clipped from V and 3 bases from J, the junction kept 6 bases outside the gene matches.

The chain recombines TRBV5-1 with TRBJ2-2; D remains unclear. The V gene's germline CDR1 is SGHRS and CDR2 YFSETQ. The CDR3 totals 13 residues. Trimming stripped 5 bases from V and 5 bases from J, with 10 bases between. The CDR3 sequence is CASRQSETGELFF. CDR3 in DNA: TGCGCCAGCAGACAGAGTGAAACCGGGGAGCTGTTTTTT.

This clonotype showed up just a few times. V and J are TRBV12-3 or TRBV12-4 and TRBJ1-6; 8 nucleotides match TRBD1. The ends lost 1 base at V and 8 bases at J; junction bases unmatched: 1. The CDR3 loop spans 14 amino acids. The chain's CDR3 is CASSLGTGHSPLHF. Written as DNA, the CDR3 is TGTGCCAGCAGTTTAGGGACAGGGCATTCACCCCTCCACTTT.

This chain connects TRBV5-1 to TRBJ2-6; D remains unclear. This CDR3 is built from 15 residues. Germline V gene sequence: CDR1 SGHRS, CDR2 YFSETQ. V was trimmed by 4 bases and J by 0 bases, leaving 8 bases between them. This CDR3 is CASSLLDSGANVLTF. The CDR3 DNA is TGCGCCAGCAGCCTTCTTGACTCTGGGGCCAACGTCCTGACTTTC.

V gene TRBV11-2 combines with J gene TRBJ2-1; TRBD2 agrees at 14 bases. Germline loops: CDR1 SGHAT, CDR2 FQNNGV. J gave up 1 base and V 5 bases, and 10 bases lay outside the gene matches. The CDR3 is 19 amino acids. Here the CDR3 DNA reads TGTGCCAGCAGCCCGGGACTAGCGGGGGTTCACAGATCCTACAATGAGCAGTTCTTC. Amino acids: CASSPGLAGVHRSYNEQFF.

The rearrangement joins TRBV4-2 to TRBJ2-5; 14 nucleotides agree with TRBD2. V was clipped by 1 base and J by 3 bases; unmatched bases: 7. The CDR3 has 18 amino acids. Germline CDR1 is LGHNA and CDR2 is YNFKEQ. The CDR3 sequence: CASSQGPAGLAGEETQYF. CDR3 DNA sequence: TGTGCCAGCAGCCAAGGTCCCGCGGGACTAGCGGGGGAAGAGACCCAGTACTTC.

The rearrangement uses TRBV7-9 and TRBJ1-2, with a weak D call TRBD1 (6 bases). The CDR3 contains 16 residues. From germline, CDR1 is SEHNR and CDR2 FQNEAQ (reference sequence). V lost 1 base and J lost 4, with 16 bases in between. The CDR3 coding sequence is TGTGCCAGCAGCTTAGGCGGGGGGGCGCGGGTCTATGGCTACACCTTC. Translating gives CASSLGGGARVYGYTF.

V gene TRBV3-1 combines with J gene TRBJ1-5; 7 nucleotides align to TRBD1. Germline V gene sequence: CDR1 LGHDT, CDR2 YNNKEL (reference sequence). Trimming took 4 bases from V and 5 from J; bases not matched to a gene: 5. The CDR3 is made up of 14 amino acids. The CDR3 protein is CASSPTGFHQPQHF. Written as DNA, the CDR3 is TGTGCCAGCAGCCCGACAGGGTTTCATCAGCCCCAGCATTTT.

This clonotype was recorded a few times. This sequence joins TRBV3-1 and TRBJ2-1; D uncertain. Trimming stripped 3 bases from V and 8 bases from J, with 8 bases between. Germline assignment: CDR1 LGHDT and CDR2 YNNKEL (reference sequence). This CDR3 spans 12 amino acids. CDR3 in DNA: TGTGCCAGCAGCCACGATAGGCATGAGCAGTTCTTC. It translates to CASSHDRHEQFF.

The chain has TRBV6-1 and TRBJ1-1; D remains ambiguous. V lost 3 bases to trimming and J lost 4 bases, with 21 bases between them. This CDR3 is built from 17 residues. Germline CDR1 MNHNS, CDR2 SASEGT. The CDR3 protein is CASSDRSWEEGSTEAFF. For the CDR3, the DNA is TGTGCCAGCAGTGATCGGTCATGGGAGGAGGGATCCACTGAAGCTTTCTTT.

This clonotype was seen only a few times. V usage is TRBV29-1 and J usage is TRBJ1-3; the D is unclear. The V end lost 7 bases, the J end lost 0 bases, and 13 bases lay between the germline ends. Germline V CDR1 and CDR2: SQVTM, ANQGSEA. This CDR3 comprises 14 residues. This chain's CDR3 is CSAVDRYSGNTIYF. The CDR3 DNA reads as TGCAGCGCTGTAGACCGGTACTCTGGAAACACCATATATTTT.

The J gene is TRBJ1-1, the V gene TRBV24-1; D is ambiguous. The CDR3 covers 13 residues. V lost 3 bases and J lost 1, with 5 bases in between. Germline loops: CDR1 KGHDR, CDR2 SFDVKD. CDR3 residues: CATSDPANTEAFF. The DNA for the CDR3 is TGTGCCACCAGTGATCCGGCGAACACTGAAGCTTTCTTT.

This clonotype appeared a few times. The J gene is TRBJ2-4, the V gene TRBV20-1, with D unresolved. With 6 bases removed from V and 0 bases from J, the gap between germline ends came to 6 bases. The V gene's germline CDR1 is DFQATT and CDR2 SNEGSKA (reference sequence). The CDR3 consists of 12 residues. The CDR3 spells CSAGLAKNIQYF. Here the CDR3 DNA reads TGCAGTGCAGGTCTAGCCAAAAACATTCAGTACTTC.

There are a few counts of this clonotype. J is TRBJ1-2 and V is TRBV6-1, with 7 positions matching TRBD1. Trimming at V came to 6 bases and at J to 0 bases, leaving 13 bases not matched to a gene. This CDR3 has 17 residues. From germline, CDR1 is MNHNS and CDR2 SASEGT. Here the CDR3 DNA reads TGTGCCAGCAGCCGTCGGACAGGCGCCCTCTCTAACTATGGCTACACCTTC. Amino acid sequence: CASSRRTGALSNYGYTF.

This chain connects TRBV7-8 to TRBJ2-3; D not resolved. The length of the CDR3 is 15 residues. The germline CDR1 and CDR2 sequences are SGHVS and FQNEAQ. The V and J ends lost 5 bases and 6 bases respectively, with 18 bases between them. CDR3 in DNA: TGTGCCAGCAGCCCGCGCCCCGTTATCGTGGATACGCAGTATTTT. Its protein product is CASSPRPVIVDTQYF.

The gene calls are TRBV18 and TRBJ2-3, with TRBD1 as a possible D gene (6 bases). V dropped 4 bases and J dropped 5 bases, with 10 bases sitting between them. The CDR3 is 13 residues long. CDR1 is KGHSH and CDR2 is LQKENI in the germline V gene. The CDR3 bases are TGTGCCAGCTCACTGCTCAGGGGAGATACGCAGTATTTT. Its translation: CASSLLRGDTQYF.

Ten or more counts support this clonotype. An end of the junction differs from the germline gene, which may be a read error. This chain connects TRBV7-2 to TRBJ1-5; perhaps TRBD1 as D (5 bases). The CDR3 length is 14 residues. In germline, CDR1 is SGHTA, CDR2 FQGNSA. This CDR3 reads CASSLTGLNQPQHF. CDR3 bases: TGCGCCAGCAGCTTGACGGGGCTCAATCAGCCCCAGCATTTT. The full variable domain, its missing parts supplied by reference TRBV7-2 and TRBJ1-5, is GAGVSQSPSNKVTEKGKDVELRCDPISGHTALYWYRQSLGQGLEFLIYFQGNSAPDKSGLPSDRFSAERTGGSVSTLTIQRTQQEDSAVYLCASSLTGLNQPQHFGDGTRLSIL.

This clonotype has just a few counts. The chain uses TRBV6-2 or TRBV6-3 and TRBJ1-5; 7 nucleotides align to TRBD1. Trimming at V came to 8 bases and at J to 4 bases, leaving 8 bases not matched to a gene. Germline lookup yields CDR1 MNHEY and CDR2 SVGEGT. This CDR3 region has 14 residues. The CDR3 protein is CASLRDSKNQPQHF. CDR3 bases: TGTGCCAGCCTTCGGGACAGTAAAAATCAGCCCCAGCATTTT.

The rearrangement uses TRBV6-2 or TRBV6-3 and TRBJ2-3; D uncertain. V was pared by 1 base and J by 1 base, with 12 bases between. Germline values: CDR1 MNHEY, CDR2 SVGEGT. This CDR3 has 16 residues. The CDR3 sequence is CASSYLSSTGTDTQYF. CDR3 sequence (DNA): TGTGCCAGCAGTTACTTGAGCTCCACTGGCACAGATACGCAGTATTTT.

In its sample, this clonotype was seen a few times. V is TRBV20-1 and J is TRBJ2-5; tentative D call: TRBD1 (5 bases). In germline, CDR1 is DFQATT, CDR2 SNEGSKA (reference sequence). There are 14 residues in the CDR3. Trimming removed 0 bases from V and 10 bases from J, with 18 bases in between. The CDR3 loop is CSAREGGISQGQYF. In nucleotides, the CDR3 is TGCAGTGCTAGAGAGGGTGGTATCAGTCAGGGCCAGTACTTC.

The CDR3 coding sequence is TGTGCCAGCAGCTTAGATCTACAGGGCGGAGGCTACACCTTC. It specifies CASSLDLQGGGYTF. The rearrangement uses TRBV11-2 and TRBJ1-2, with D perhaps TRBD1 (6 bases). The V gene's germline CDR1 is SGHAT and CDR2 FQNNGV. V was cut by 0 bases and J by 8 bases, with 13 bases left in between. The CDR3 contains 14 residues.

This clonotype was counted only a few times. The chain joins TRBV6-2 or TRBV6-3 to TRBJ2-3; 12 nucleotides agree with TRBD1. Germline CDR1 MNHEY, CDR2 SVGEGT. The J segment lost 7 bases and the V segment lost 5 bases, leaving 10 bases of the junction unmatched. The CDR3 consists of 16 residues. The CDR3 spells CASSPTGTGGAYTQYF. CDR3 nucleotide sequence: TGTGCCAGCAGTCCCACCGGGACAGGGGGCGCGTATACGCAGTATTTT.

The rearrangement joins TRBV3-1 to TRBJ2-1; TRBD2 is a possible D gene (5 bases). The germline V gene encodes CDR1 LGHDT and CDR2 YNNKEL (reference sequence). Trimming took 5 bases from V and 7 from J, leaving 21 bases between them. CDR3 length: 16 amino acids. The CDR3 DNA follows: TGTGCCAGCAGCTCCTTTGCATGGCGGGCGCGTAATGAGCAGTTCTTC. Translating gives CASSSFAWRARNEQFF.

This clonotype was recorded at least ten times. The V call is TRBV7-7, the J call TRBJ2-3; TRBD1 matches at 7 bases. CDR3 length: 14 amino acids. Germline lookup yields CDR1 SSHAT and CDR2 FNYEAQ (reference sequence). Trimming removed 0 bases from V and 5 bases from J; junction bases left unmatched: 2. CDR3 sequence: CASSLAQGVDTQYF. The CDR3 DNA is TGTGCCAGCAGCTTAGCGCAGGGGGTAGATACGCAGTATTTT.

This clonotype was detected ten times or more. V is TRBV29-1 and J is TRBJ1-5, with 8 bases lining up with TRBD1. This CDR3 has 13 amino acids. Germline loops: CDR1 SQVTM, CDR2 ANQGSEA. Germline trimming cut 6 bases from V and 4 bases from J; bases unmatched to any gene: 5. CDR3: CSVGQGINQPQHF. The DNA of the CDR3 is TGCAGCGTAGGACAGGGCATAAATCAGCCCCAGCATTTT.

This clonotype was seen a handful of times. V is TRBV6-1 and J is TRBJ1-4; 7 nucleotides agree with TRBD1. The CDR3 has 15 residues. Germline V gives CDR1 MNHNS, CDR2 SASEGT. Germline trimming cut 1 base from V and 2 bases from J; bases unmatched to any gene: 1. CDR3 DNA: TGTGCCAGCAGTGAAGGACAGGGTACTAATGAAAAACTGTTTTTT. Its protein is CASSEGQGTNEKLFF.

In DNA form, the CDR3 reads TGTGCCAGCAGCGTAGTTCCTAGCGGGAGTTACGAGCAGTACTTC. Its protein product is CASSVVPSGSYEQYF. V and J are TRBV9 and TRBJ2-7, with TRBD2 matching over 10 bases. The junction had 4 bases not matched to a gene; V was cut back by 0 bases and J by 4 bases. There are 15 residues in the CDR3. Germline CDR1 reads SGDLS; CDR2 reads YYNGEE.

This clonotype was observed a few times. The CDR3 coding sequence is TGTGCCAGCAGCCAGACAGGGACCCGGCGGGAGACCCAGTACTTC. Encoded protein: CASSQTGTRRETQYF. The chain joins TRBV3-1 to TRBJ2-5; 7 bases line up with TRBD1. This CDR3 is built from 15 residues. The trim removed 3 bases at V and 5 bases at J, leaving 9 bases unmatched. In germline, CDR1 is LGHDT, CDR2 YNNKEL (reference sequence).

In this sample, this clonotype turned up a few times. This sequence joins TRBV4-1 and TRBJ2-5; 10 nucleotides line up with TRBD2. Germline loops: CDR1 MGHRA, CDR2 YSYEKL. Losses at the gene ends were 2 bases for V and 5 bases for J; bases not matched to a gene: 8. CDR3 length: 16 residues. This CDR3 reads CASSQTLAGVSETQYF. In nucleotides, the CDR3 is TGCGCCAGCAGCCAAACCCTAGCGGGAGTCTCGGAGACCCAGTACTTC.